This record looks at one T cell receptor beta chain sequence and its context. Its antigen specificity is not known. One base away there is no much larger clone; base qualities are not given. This record belongs to a study of cytomegalovirus exposure and HLA in healthy donors (dated by TCRdb to the late 2010s). Looking at the study overall: An earlier analysis of roughly 500 of the donors reported 250 to 300 Gb of sequence data and around 120 million unique TCR beta sequences from about 179 million T cells. Approximately 300 gigabases of sequencing data and roughly 90 million unique TCR sequences were included in an early release covering roughly 700 HLA-typed donors. Of the approximately 370 genotyped donors, approximately 80% were placed in the genetic ancestry cluster associated with self-reported Caucasian donors. The study was designed to test whether signatures of past pathogen exposure could be identified by cataloging public T cell receptors. Using immunosequencing, the study profiled T cell repertoires from around 680 subjects and related those repertoires to cytomegalovirus serostatus. Besides the first cohort of roughly 660 subjects, a separate validation cohort made up of 120 or so different subjects was used. The study combined high-throughput TCR immunosequencing, statistical association of individual TCRs with disease status, and machine learning to predict cytomegalovirus infection status. A later analysis re-analyzed previously published TCR beta repertoires from about 600 donors and added high-resolution HLA genotyping to study TCR occurrence patterns. Rather than using new phenotypic data, the later analysis identified candidate immune exposures from TCR beta sequences and from how often those sequences occurred across donors. To decide whether each TCR beta V gene segment behaved as functional or pseudogenic, an earlier analysis of nearly 600 of the donors relied on high-throughput TCR beta sequencing. Donor age, sex, ethnicity and CMV serostatus were compiled alongside the repertoire data. A later genetic analysis used genome-wide SNP genotypes for about 60% of the 666 donors, treating that subset as a discovery cohort. All discovery cohort repertoires had been generated on a single sequencing platform. HLA typing included class I and class II loci at four-digit resolution. Typing coverage differed by locus: A, B, C, DRB1 and DQB1 were typed in roughly 629-630 donors, DQA1 in about 560, DPA1 in some 570, and DPB1 in 450 to 490. Four to six DR-DQ haplotypes were handled as single units for association and clustering, since linkage in the cohort was strong. Across 300 to 400 genotyped donors of the cohort, an average of about 220,000 unique TCR beta nucleotide sequences per donor were sequenced, and around 19% of those sequences were non-productive.

Study-wide conclusions, independent of this receptor: A further reported finding was that TCR beta sequences accurately predicted the HLA-A and HLA-B alleles for most subjects in the first cohort. Immune exposure information for the cohort was limited to CMV serostatus. A later genetic analysis associated a missense DCLRE1C variant with V-gene and J-gene trimming of TCR beta chains, and an independent cohort replicated the association. In a later analysis, most CMV-associated TCR beta chains were found to appear HLA-restricted, with HLA associations seemingly driven largely by CMV exposure. A few of the identified cytomegalovirus-associated TCR beta chains were confirmed in vitro to be specific for cytomegalovirus antigens. An earlier analysis of around 540 of the donors showed that most TCR beta V segments appeared in productive rearrangements either about 87% or about 30% of the time, which broadly matched IMGT annotations. Because counts were too low, 15 to 20 rarely observed V segments, including chromosome 9 orphons, were left out of the earlier analysis of 587 of the donors. In a later analysis, HLA-associated TCR beta chains showed more clonal expansion and lower generation probabilities than non-associated chains that were equally common. Correlated functional status among segregating V segments might be attributable to linkage disequilibrium, but an unknown experimental factor could not be ruled out. Most TCR sequences were observed very rarely across donors, whereas some public TCRs were present in many individuals. Some IMGT-functional V segments, including TRBV6-2 and TRBV6-3, could not be distinguished by the 87-base-pair reads and were therefore excluded. The authors suggested that the approach could potentially be extended to other disease states and immunological phenotypes. Assigning TCR associations to individual alleles was difficult when HLA alleles, especially DR and DQ, strongly co-occurred. The sequencing pipeline was judged likely to have produced a cluster of highly shared sequence variants as a technical artifact. According to a later analysis, TCR association rates differed among HLA loci, with DRB1 alleles showing the most associated TCRs and HLA-C alleles showing the fewest. In a later analysis, 15,000 to 20,000 TCR beta sequences were associated with specific HLA alleles at a false discovery rate of 0.05. A later analysis reported that several top co-occurrence clusters appeared linked to parvovirus B19, influenza, CMV and Epstein-Barr virus. A total of 150 to 200 TCR beta chains were listed by the study as associated with cytomegalovirus. Because HLA typing was missing for some donors at each locus, association tests included only the typed subset. Compared with the roughly 710-donor mean, donors in an Asian-associated ancestry cluster had fewer N-insertions in productive TCRs, according to a later genetic analysis. The classifier was reported to diagnose cytomegalovirus status with high specificity and sensitivity in both the original cohort and the validation cohort. The cohort was sequenced for TCR beta chains only, and without alpha or paired-chain data the features that could be detected were limited. Presence/absence analyses assumed roughly uniform sequencing depth across donors, an assumption that may not hold.

The cohort consisted of 650 to 700 healthy bone marrow donors. At the time of sampling, all cohort members were nominally healthy, though unrecorded immune exposures were likely present. The donor tested CMV seronegative, placing the donor among the 350 to 400 seronegative members of the cohort. Each donor provided a peripheral blood sample, and peripheral blood mononuclear cells were used for TCR beta sequencing. Genomic DNA extraction from the blood cell samples was performed with the Qiagen DNeasy Blood Extraction Kit. The library was built by means of the immunoSEQ multiplex PCR assay. For the multiplex PCR, a mixture combining 60 forward primers for TCR Vbeta segments and 13 reverse primers for TCR Jbeta segments was used. The CDR3 region of rearranged TCR beta genes was amplified from genomic DNA by a multiplex PCR assay. Amplified TCR beta libraries were sequenced as 87-base-pair reads on the Illumina HiSeq System. The authors processed their data as follows. A later analysis tallied roughly 76 million unique TCR beta chains across the 666 repertoires, and around 9.9 million of those chains were shared by two or more donors. A nearest-neighbor algorithm error-corrected the raw reads and collapsed the reads into unique sequences, merging closely related sequences to remove PCR and sequencing errors. V, D and J gene segments were assigned by aligning CDR3 sequences to IMGT reference sequences. Each retained sequence needed at least a six-nucleotide match to both a V gene segment and a J gene segment. Rearrangements were classified as productive when the CDR3 lacked stop codons and remained in frame with V and J, and all other rearrangements were classified as non-productive. CDR3 was defined according to IMGT convention as the region running from the second conserved V-encoded cysteine to the conserved J-encoded phenylalanine. In an earlier analysis of approximately 500 of the donors, sequences lacking an unambiguous match to a single V gene segment were excluded. An earlier analysis of 500 to 700 of the donors classified V segments as functional when productive rearrangements were above 56.7% and as segregating when the standard deviation between donors was above 5%. A statistical classification framework was built to diagnose cytomegalovirus status from the catalog of TCR beta chain sequences. V and J gene assignment, in a later analysis, came from comparing TCR nucleotide sequences with IMGT/GENE-DB human TR gene sequences. A later analysis assigned CDR3 sequences and most-parsimonious VDJ recombination scenarios with the TCRdist pipeline. A later analysis defined each TCR beta chain by its CDR3 amino acid sequence plus V-gene family, and excluded reads lacking a unique V-gene family. To address suspected cross-contamination and a sequencing artifact, a later analysis removed a few hundred highly shared, low-generation-probability nucleotide sequences. A later analysis calculated a clonal expansion index for each public chain from normalized within-repertoire ranks of inferred template counts. In a later analysis, generation probabilities were computed using a VDJ recombination model fitted to out-of-frame rearrangements, and the results were checked against IGoR. In a later analysis, TCR-TCR, TCR-HLA and TCR-CMV co-occurrence was scored with hypergeometric tests, and a repertoire-size bias correction was applied to TCR pairs. To estimate false discovery rates, a later analysis permuted the HLA or CMV assignments 20 times. A later analysis grouped co-occurring TCRs with DBSCAN, adding TCRdist sequence similarity when clustering within HLA-allele-positive subsets. Co-occurrence clustering excluded repertoires with fewer than 30,000 or more than 120,000 public chains, plus five with anomalous nucleotide sharing. TCRdb limited this immuneACCESS table to in-frame rearrangements with V and J called. A share of clones is missing; checked studies link under half to unresolved V genes, and the rest is unexplained. V, J and clone size are taken as reported in that table, and D and trimming were inferred from the DNA itself. This sample is represented by around 65,000 clones; 62% of them were singletons. Approximately 3% of the sample comes from the top ten.

Germline trimming amounts to 4 bases on V and 2 bases on J, with 4 as the count of junction bases outside the gene matches. CDR3 length: 14 amino acids, cysteine to phenylalanine. Just the 42-base CDR3 DNA is kept, in frame starting at base 1. CDR1 and CDR2, looked up from the germline V gene, are SGHDN and FVKESK. The source is a man aged 25 to 40 in good health and CMV-seronegative. The material sequenced was PBMCs. The sequence joins TRBV14 to TRBJ1-2; 7 bases in between match TRBD1. The nucleotide sequence is TGTGCCAGCAGCCCCCCGGGACAGAACTATGGCTACACCTTC. Translated, this gives CASSPPGQNYGYTF.